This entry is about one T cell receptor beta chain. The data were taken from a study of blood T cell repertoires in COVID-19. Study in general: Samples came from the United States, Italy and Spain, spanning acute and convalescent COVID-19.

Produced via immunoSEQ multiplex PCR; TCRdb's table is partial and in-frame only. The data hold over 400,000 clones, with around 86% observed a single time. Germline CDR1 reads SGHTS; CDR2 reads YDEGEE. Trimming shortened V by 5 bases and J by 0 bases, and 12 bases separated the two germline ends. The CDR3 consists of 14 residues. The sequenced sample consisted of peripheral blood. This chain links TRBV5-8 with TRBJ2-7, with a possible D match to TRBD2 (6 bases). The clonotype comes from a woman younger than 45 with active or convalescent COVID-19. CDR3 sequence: CASRAGGLSYEQYF. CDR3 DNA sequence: TGTGCCAGCAGGGCAGGAGGGCTCTCCTACGAGCAGTACTTC.